Each of the 5 T cell receptor beta chains below was sequenced from the same sample in a study of PD-L1 blockade in urothelial cancer. Indicated time point: pretreatment peripheral blood. The assay was immunoSEQ multiplex PCR, and TCRdb's table has in-frame clones only and misses some. The table records some 50,000 clones, around 90% of them present only once. This specimen was PBMCs, taken around atezolizumab (anti-PD-L1) treatment. Receptors were obtained from a woman in her fifties or sixties with urothelial cancer.

In its sample, this clone was seen once. The J gene is TRBJ2-7, the V gene TRBV5-1, with TRBD1 as a possible D gene (5 bases). CDR3 size: 15 residues. Germline lookup yields CDR1 SGHRS and CDR2 YFSETQ. V lost 0 bases to trimming and J lost 0 bases, with 10 bases between them. Written as DNA, the CDR3 is TGCGCCAGCAGCTTGGTCCAGGGCATCTCCTACGAGCAGTACTTC. Protein product: CASSLVQGISYEQYF.

The V and J genes are TRBV11-2 and TRBJ1-4, with TRBD1 matching 10 bases. CDR1 and CDR2 from the germline V gene are SGHAT and FQNNGV. Trimming removed 3 bases from V and 7 bases from J; junction bases left unmatched: 2. CDR3 length: 14 amino acids. Here the CDR3 DNA reads TGTGCCAGCAGCTTCAGGACAGGGGGTGAAAAACTGTTTTTT. Its translation is CASSFRTGGEKLFF. Combining the CDR3 with reference TRBV11-2 and TRBJ1-4 gives the whole variable domain EAGVAQSPRYKIIEKRQSVAFWCNPISGHATLYWYQQILGQGPKLLIQFQNNGVVDDSQLPKDRFSAERLKGVDSTLKIQPAKLEDSAVYLCASSFRTGGEKLFFGSGTQLSVL.

This chain uses TRBV29-1 with TRBJ2-7; 7 nucleotides line up with TRBD1. Germline lookup yields CDR1 SQVTM and CDR2 ANQGSEA. With V trimmed by 5 bases and J by 4 bases, 8 bases remained unmatched. The CDR3 consists of 13 residues. The DNA for the CDR3 is TGCAGCGTTATTACACTACAGGGGTACGAGCAGTACTTC. This gives the protein CSVITLQGYEQYF.

The table lists this clone with a count of one. This sequence joins TRBV7-9 and TRBJ2-1; 9 nucleotides line up with TRBD2. This CDR3 contains 15 residues. The J segment lost 4 bases and the V segment lost 8 bases, leaving 9 bases of the junction unmatched. In germline, CDR1 is SEHNR, CDR2 FQNEAQ (reference sequence). In DNA form, the CDR3 reads TGTGCCAGCCCTGGGGCTAGCGGGACTTACAATGAGCAGTTCTTC. As protein: CASPGASGTYNEQFF.

V and J are TRBV10-1 and TRBJ2-3; the match to TRBD2 covers 10 bases. This CDR3 comprises 18 residues. Germline V gene sequence: CDR1 WNHNN, CDR2 SYGVQD (reference sequence). The V gene end was trimmed by 2 bases and the J gene end by 5 bases; junction bases not matched to a gene: 13. This CDR3 reads CASSEEAGLAGAIDTQYF. As DNA, the CDR3 is TGCGCCAGCAGTGAGGAGGCCGGCCTAGCGGGAGCAATAGATACGCAGTATTTT.